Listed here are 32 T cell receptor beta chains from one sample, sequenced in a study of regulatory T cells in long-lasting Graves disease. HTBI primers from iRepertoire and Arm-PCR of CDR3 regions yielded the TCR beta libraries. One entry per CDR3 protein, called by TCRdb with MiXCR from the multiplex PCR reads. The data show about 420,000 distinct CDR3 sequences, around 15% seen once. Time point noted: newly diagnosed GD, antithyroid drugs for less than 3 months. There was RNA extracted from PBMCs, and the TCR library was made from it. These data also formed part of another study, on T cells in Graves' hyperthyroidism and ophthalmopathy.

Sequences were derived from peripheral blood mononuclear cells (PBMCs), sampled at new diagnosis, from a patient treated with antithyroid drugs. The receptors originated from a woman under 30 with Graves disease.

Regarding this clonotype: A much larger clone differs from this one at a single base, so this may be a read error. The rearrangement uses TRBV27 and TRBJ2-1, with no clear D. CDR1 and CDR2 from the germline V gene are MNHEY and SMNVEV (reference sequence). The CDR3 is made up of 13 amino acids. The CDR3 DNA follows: TGTGCCTGCAGTTCCGCTAACTACAATGAGCAGTTCTTC. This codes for CACSSANYNEQFF.

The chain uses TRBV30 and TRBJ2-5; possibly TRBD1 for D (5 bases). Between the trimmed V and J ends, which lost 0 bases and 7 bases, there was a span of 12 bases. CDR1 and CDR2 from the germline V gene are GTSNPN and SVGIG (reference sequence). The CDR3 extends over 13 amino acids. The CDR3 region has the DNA TGTGCCTGGAGTGTAGCTCAGGGTGCGACCCAGTACTTC. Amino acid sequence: CAWSVAQGATQYF.

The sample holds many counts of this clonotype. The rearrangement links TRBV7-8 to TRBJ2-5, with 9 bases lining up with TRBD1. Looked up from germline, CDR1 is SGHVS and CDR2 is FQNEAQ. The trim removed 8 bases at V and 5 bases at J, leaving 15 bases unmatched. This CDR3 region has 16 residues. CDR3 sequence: CASGPPNTGGAETQYF. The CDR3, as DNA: TGTGCCAGCGGCCCCCCAAACACAGGGGGCGCGGAGACCCAGTACTTC.

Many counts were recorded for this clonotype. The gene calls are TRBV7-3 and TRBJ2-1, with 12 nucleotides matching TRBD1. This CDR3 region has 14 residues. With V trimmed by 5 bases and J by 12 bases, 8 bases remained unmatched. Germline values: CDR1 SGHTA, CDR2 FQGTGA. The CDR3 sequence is CASSTRGQGAGQFF. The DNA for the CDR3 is TGTGCCAGCAGCACGAGGGGACAGGGGGCAGGGCAGTTCTTC.

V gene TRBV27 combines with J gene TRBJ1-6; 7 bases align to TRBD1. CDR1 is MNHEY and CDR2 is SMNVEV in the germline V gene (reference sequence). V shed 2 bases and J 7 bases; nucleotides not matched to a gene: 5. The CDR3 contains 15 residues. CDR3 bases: TGTGCCAGCAGTTTAGAGGGGGCTGGAAATTCACCCCTCCACTTT. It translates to CASSLEGAGNSPLHF.

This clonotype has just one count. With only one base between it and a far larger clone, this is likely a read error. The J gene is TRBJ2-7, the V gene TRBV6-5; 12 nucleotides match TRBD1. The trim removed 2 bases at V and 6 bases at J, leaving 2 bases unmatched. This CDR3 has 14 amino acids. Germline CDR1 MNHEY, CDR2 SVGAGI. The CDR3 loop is CASSYGTGGSEQYF. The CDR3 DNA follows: TGTGCCAGCAGTTACGGGACAGGGGGCAGCGAGCAGTACTTC.

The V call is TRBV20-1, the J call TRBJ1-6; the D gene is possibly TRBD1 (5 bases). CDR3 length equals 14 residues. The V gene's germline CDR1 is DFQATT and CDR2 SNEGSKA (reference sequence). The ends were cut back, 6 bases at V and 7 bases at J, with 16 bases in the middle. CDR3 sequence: CSAPAGTENSPLHF. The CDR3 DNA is TGCAGTGCCCCTGCCGGGACGGAGAATTCACCCCTCCACTTT.

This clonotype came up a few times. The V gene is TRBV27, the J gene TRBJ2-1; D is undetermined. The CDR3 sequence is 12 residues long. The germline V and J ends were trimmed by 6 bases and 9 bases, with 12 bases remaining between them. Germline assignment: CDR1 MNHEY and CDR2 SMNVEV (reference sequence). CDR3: CASRGLGPEQFF. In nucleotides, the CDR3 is TGTGCCAGCAGGGGCCTAGGGCCTGAGCAGTTCTTC.

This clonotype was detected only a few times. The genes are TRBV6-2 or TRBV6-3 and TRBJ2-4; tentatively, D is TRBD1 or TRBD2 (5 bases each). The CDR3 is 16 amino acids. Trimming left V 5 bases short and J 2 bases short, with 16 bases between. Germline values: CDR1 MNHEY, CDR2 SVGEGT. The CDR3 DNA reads TGTGCCAGCAGTGACCCCTCCGGGACGTCCAAAAACATTCAGTACTTC. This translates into CASSDPSGTSKNIQYF.

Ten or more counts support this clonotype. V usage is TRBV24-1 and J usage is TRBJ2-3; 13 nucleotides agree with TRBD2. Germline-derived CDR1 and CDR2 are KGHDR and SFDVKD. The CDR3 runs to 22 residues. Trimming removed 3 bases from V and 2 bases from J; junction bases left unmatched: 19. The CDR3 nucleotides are TGTGCCACCAGTGATCACCCTTCCTATGTCCCGGGACTAGCGGGACCCACAGATACGCAGTATTTT. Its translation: CATSDHPSYVPGLAGPTDTQYF.

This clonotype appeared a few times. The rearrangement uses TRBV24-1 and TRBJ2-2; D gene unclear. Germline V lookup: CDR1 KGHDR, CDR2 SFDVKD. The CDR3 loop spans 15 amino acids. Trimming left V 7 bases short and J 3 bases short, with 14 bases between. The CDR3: CATSAPLPYTGELFF. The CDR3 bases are TGTGCCACCAGCGCCCCCCTACCATACACCGGGGAGCTGTTTTTT.

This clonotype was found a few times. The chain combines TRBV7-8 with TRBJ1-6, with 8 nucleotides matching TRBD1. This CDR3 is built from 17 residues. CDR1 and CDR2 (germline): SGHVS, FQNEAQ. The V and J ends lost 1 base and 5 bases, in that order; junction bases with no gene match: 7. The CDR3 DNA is TGTGCCAGCAGCTTAGTCGTCGGACAGGGCGATAATTCACCCCTCCACTTT. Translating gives CASSLVVGQGDNSPLHF.

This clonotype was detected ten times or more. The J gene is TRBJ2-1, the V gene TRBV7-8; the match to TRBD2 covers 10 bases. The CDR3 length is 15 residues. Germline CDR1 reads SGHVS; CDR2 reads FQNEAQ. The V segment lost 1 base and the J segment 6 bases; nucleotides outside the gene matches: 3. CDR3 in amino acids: CASSLVLAGFNEQFF. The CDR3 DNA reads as TGTGCCAGCAGCTTAGTACTAGCGGGATTCAATGAGCAGTTCTTC.

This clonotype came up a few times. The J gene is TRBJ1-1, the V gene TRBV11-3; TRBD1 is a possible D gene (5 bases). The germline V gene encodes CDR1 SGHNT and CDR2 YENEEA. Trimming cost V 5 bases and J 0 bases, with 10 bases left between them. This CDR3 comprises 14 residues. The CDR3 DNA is TGTGCCAGCAGCCGGGACGTCTTGAACACTGAAGCTTTCTTT. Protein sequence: CASSRDVLNTEAFF. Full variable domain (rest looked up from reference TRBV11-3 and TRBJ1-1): EAGVVQSPRYKIIEKKQPVAFWCNPISGHNTLYWYLQNLGQGPELLIRYENEEAVDDSQLPKDRFSAERLKGVDSTLKIQPAELGDSAVYLCASSRDVLNTEAFFGQGTRLTVV.

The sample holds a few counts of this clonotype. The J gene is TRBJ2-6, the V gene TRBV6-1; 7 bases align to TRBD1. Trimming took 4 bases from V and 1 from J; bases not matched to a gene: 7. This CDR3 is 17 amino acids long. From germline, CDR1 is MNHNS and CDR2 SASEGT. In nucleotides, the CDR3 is TGTGCCAGCAGTGTGACAGGGCCGTCATCTGGGGCCAACGTCCTGACTTTC. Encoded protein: CASSVTGPSSGANVLTF.

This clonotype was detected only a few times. The CDR3 spells CASSFFGRGQDSGANVLTF. The CDR3 bases are TGTGCCAGCAGTTTCTTTGGTCGCGGACAGGACTCTGGGGCCAACGTCCTGACTTTC. The rearrangement links TRBV28 to TRBJ2-6; 7 nucleotides align to TRBD1. Germline-derived CDR1 and CDR2 are MDHEN and SYDVKM. This CDR3 contains 19 residues. Trimming cost V 3 bases and J 0 bases; bases outside gene matches: 11.

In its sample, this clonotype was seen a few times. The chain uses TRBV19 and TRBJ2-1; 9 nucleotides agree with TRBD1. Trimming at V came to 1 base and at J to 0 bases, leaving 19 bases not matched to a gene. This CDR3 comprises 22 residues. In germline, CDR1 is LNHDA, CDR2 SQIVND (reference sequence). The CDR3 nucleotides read TGTGCCAGTAGTATAGGTACAGGAAACAGGGGGCCTTTCTTCAACTCCTACAATGAGCAGTTCTTC. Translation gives CASSIGTGNRGPFFNSYNEQFF.

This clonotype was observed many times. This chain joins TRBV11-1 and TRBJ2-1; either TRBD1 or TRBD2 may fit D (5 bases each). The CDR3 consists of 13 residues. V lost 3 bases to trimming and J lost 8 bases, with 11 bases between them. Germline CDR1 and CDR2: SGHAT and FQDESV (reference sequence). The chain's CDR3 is CASSFSRGDEQFF. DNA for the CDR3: TGTGCCAGCAGCTTCTCCCGGGGCGATGAGCAGTTCTTC.

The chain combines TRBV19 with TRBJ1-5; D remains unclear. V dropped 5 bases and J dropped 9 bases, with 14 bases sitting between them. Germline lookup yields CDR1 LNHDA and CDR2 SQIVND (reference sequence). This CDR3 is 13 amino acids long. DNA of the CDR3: TGTGCCAGTAGTCCCCCAGGTGGAGGGCCCCAGCATTTT. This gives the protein CASSPPGGGPQHF.

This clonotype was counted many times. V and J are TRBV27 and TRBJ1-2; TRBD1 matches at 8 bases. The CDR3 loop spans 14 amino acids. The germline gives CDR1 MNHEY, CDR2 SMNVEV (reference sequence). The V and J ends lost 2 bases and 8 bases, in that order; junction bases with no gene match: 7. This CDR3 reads CASSLGKGTGGYTF. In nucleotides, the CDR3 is TGTGCCAGCAGTTTAGGAAAAGGGACAGGAGGCTACACCTTC.

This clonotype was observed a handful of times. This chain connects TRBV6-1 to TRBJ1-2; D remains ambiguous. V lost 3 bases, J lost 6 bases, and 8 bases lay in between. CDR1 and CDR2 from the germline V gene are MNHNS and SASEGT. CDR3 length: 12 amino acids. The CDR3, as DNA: TGTGCCAGCAGTGATATAGGGAATGGCTACACCTTC. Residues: CASSDIGNGYTF.

CDR3 nucleotides: TGTGCCAGCAGTTTAACCCGACCCGGGGATGAGCAGTTCTTC. Protein: CASSLTRPGDEQFF. V usage is TRBV28 and J usage is TRBJ2-1; weak D call: TRBD2 (5 bases). The CDR3 loop spans 14 amino acids. The V end lost 2 bases, the J end lost 8 bases, and 13 bases lay between the germline ends. Germline CDR1 and CDR2: MDHEN and SYDVKM. The whole variable domain, filled in from reference TRBV28 and TRBJ2-1, reads DVKVTQSSRYLVKRTGEKVFLECVQDMDHENMFWYRQDPGLGLRLIYFSYDVKMKEKGDIPEGYSVSREKKERFSLILESASTNQTSMYLCASSLTRPGDEQFFGPGTRLTVL.

The CDR3 DNA reads as TGTGCCAGCGGCGGAGGGGGAGAGACCCAGTACTTC. It yields the protein CASGGGGETQYF. This chain joins TRBV9 and TRBJ2-5, with D perhaps TRBD1 or TRBD2 (6 bases each). The germline gives CDR1 SGDLS, CDR2 YYNGEE. The CDR3 runs to 12 residues. V gave up 7 bases and J gave up 4 bases, with 11 bases separating them.

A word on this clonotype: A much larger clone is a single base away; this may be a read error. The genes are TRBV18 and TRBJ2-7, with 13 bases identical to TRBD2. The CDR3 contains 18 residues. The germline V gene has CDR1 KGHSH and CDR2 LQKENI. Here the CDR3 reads CASSLKPPGTSGTYDQYF. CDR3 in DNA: TGTGCCAGCTCCCTCAAACCCCCCGGGACTAGCGGGACCTACGATCAGTACTTC. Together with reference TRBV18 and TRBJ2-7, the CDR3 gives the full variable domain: NAGVMQNPRHLVRRRGQEARLRCSPMKGHSHVYWYRQLPEEGLKFMVYLQKENIIDESGMPKERFSAEFPKEGPSILRIQQVVRGDSAAYFCASSLKPPGTSGTYDQYFGPGTRLTVT.

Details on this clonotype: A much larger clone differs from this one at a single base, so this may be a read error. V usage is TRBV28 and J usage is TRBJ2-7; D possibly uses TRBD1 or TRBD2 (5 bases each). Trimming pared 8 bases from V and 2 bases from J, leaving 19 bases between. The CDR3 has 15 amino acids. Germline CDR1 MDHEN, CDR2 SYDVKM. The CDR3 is CASRSIGAGTYEQYF. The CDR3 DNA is TGTGCCAGCCGATCCATCGGGGCAGGGACCTACGAGCAGTACTTC.

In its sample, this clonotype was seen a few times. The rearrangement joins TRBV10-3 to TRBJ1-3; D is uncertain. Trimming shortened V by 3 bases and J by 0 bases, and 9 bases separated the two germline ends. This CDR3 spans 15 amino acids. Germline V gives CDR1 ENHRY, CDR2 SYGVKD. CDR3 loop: CAISDVTFSGNTIYF. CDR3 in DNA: TGTGCCATCAGTGATGTGACCTTCTCTGGAAACACCATATATTTT.

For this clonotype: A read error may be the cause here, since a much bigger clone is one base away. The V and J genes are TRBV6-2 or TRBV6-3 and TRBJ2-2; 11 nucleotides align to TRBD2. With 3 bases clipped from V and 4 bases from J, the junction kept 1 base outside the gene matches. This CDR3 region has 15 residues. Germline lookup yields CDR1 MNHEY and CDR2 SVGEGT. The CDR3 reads CASSYSGRATGELFF. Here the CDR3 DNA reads TGTGCCAGCAGTTATAGCGGGAGGGCCACCGGGGAGCTGTTTTTT.

The CDR3 region has the DNA TGTGCCTGCAGTCGAGGGGTAGGGATCAGTGGCTACACCTTC. This sequence encodes CACSRGVGISGYTF. The gene calls are TRBV30 and TRBJ1-2, with a weak D call TRBD1 (5 bases). Germline V gene data show CDR1 as GTSNPN and CDR2 as SVGIG (reference sequence). Between the trimmed V and J ends, which lost 6 bases and 7 bases, there was a span of 21 bases. This CDR3 region has 14 residues.

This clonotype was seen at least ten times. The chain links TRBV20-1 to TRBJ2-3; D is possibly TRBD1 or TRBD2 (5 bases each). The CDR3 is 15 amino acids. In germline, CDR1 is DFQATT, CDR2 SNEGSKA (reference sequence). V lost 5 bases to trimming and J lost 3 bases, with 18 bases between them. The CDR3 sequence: CSALGDGPFTDTQYF. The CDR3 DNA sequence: TGCAGTGCTCTAGGGGACGGCCCCTTTACAGATACGCAGTATTTT.

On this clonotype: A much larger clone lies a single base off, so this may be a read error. The CDR3 region has the DNA TGCAGCGTTGGAGAGGGGACGGACTTGGATTCAGATACGCAGTATTTT. Translation gives CSVGEGTDLDSDTQYF. This sequence joins TRBV29-1 and TRBJ2-3, with D perhaps matching TRBD1 or TRBD2 (5 bases each). Germline CDR1 SQVTM, CDR2 ANQGSEA. The V end lost 4 bases, the J end lost 4 bases, and 21 bases lay between the germline ends. The CDR3 runs 16 residues.

CDR3 bases: TGCAGTGCTGGGGACAGGGGTTTGACTGAAGCTTTCTTT. It is translated as CSAGDRGLTEAFF. The J gene is TRBJ1-1, the V gene TRBV20-1; TRBD1 matches 10 bases. The CDR3 totals 13 residues. V shed 5 bases, J shed 5 bases, and the junction held 5 bases outside the gene matches. Germline V gene lookup returns CDR1 DFQATT and CDR2 SNEGSKA (reference sequence).

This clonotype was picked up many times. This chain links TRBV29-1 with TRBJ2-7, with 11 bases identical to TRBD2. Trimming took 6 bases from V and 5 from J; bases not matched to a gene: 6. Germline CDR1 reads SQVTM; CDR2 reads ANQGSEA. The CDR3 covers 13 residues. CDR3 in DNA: TGCAGCGTAGTAGCGGGAGGGCAGCACGAGCAGTACTTC. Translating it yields CSVVAGGQHEQYF.